The 10 T cell receptor beta chains below all came from one sample that was sequenced in a study of blood T cell repertoires in COVID-19. Sequencing was performed with immunoSEQ multiplex PCR; in TCRdb, only in-frame clones are kept and a portion is missing. The sample shows fewer than 100,000 clones, over 75% of them seen only once. Input material: peripheral blood. The receptor source for this set is a man in his fifties with acute or convalescent COVID-19.

The gene calls are TRBV19 and TRBJ2-1; TRBD1 might be the D (6 bases). Trimming took off 5 bases at V and 2 bases at J, with 16 bases between the two ends. The CDR3 length is 16 residues. The germline V gene has CDR1 LNHDA and CDR2 SQIVND (reference sequence). The CDR3: CASSPTGQSAYNEQFF. The DNA of the CDR3 is TGTGCCAGTAGTCCCACCGGACAGTCCGCCTACAATGAGCAGTTCTTC.

This clone was found once. This sequence joins TRBV4-1 and TRBJ1-6; a possible D gene is TRBD1 (5 bases). This CDR3 spans 15 amino acids. The V gene's germline CDR1 is MGHRA and CDR2 YSYEKL. V was pared by 3 bases and J by 8 bases, with 14 bases between. The CDR3 DNA follows: TGCGCCAGCAGCCAGGCCGAGGTAGGGGATTCACCCCTCCACTTT. It specifies CASSQAEVGDSPLHF.

V is TRBV24-1 and J is TRBJ1-1; D remains ambiguous. The germline V and J ends were trimmed by 4 bases and 0 bases, with 5 bases remaining between them. CDR3 size: 13 residues. CDR1 is KGHDR and CDR2 is SFDVKD in the germline V gene. The DNA for the CDR3 is TGTGCCACCAGTGACCCGGTGAACACTGAAGCTTTCTTT. It is translated as CATSDPVNTEAFF.

This clone counts as medium-sized. The chain uses TRBV19 and TRBJ2-7; D may be TRBD1 (5 bases). The CDR3 consists of 13 residues. The V and J ends lost 3 bases and 5 bases respectively, with 11 bases between them. Germline loops: CDR1 LNHDA, CDR2 SQIVND (reference sequence). CDR3 nucleotides: TGTGCCAGTAGTATGGCAGGGCCCAACGAGCAGTACTTC. Amino acid sequence: CASSMAGPNEQYF.

The rearrangement uses TRBV21-1 and TRBJ2-1; the tabulated D call, TRBD2, remains unverified against the DNA. TRBV21-1 is a pseudogene locus. The CDR3 consists of 16 residues. This chain's CDR3 is CASRDTSGGANNEQFF. The CDR3 DNA is TGTGCCAGCAGGGATACTAGCGGGGGGGCGAACAATGAGCAGTTCTTC.

The chain links TRBV7-6 to TRBJ2-3; 11 bases line up with TRBD2. There are 18 residues in the CDR3. The V and J ends lost 4 bases and 3 bases, in that order; junction bases with no gene match: 12. Per the germline V gene, CDR1 is SGHVS and CDR2 is FNYEAQ. The CDR3 nucleotides are TGTGCCAGCAGCTCGGTCGGTAGCGGGGGGGCCTCGACAGATACGCAGTATTTT. Amino acids: CASSSVGSGGASTDTQYF.

The chain links TRBV4-2 to TRBJ1-1, with D possibly being TRBD1 (5 bases). V lost 2 bases and J 11 bases, leaving 18 bases between the germline ends. Germline V CDR1 and CDR2: LGHNA, YNFKEQ. The CDR3 has 14 amino acids. As DNA, the CDR3 is TGTGCCAGCAGCCAATACTCGGGGGGATCCTCGGCTTTCTTT. Translation gives CASSQYSGGSSAFF.

The gene calls are TRBV19 and TRBJ1-5; 8 nucleotides match TRBD1. The germline gives CDR1 LNHDA, CDR2 SQIVND (reference sequence). The CDR3 extends over 13 amino acids. Unmatched junction bases numbered 4, after V lost 10 bases and J lost 2 bases. The CDR3, as DNA: TGTGCCACCACGGACAGGGGCAATCAGCCCCAGCATTTT. Its protein product is CATTDRGNQPQHF. Together with reference TRBV19 and TRBJ1-5, the CDR3 gives the full variable domain: DGGITQSPKYLFRKEGQNVTLSCEQNLNHDAMYWYRQDPGQGLRLIYYSQIVNDFQKGDIAEGYSVSREKKESFPLTVTSAQKNPTAFYLCATTDRGNQPQHFGDGTRLSIL.

The CDR3 loop is CASSPTFNRQGANVLTF. DNA for the CDR3: TGTGCCAGCAGCCCAACCTTCAACCGACAGGGAGCCAACGTCCTGACTTTC. The chain has TRBV7-2 and TRBJ2-6; 7 nucleotides align to TRBD1. The CDR3 covers 17 residues. Germline V gene data show CDR1 as SGHTA and CDR2 as FQGNSA. J gave up 7 bases and V 5 bases, and 14 bases lay outside the gene matches.

V gene TRBV6-5 combines with J gene TRBJ1-2, with D uncertain. Trimming removed 2 bases at V and 2 bases at J, with 9 bases between. The CDR3 consists of 14 residues. Germline lookup yields CDR1 MNHEY and CDR2 SVGAGI. The CDR3 is CASSYDTWNYGYTF. In nucleotides, the CDR3 is TGTGCCAGCAGTTACGACACTTGGAACTATGGCTACACCTTC.